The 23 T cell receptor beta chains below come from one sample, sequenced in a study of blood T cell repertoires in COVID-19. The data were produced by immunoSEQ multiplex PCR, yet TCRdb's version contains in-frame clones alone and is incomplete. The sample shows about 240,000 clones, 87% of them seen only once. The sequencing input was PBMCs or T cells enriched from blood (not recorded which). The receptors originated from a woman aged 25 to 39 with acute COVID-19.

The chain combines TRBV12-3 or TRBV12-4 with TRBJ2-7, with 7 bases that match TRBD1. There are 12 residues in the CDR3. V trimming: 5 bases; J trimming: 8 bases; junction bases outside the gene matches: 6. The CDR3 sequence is CASSATRGKQYF. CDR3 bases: TGTGCCAGCAGTGCCACCAGGGGGAAGCAGTACTTC.

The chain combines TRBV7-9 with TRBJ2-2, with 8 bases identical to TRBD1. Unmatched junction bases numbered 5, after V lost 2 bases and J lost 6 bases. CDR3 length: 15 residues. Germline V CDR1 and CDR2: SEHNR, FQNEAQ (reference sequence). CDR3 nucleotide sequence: TGTGCCAGCAGCTTACTCACAGGGGGGCCCGGGGAGCTGTTTTTT. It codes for CASSLLTGGPGELFF.

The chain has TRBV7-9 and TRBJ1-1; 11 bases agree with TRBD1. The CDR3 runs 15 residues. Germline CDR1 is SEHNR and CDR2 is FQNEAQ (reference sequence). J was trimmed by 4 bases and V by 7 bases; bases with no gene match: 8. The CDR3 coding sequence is TGTGCCAGCACCCCGGGACAGGGGGGTCTCACTGAAGCTTTCTTT. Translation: CASTPGQGGLTEAFF.

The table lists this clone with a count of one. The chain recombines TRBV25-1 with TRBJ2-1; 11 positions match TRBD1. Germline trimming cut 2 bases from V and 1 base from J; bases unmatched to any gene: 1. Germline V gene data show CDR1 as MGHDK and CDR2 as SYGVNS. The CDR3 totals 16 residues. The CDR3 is CASSEGTGGSYNEQFF. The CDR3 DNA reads TGTGCCAGCAGTGAAGGGACAGGGGGGTCCTACAATGAGCAGTTCTTC.

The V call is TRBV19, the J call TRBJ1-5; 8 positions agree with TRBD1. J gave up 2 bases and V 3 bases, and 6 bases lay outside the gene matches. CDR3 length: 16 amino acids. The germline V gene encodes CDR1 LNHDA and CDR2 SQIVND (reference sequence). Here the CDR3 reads CASSIGQGAGNQPQHF. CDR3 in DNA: TGTGCCAGTAGTATCGGGCAGGGGGCCGGCAATCAGCCCCAGCATTTT.

CDR3 residues: CASSGGGSPEKLFF. CDR3 nucleotide sequence: TGTGCCAGCTCGGGGGGGGGATCGCCGGAGAAACTGTTTTTT. This chain connects TRBV6-5 to TRBJ1-4, with a tentative D call TRBD1 (5 bases). The V gene's germline CDR1 is MNHEY and CDR2 SVGAGI. Trimming pared 8 bases from V and 11 bases from J, leaving 21 bases between. The CDR3 totals 14 residues.

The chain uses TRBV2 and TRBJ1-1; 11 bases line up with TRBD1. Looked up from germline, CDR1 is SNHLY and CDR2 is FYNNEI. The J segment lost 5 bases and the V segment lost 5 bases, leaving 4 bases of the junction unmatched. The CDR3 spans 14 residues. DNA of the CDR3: TGTGCCAGCAGTCTGGACAGGGGGCAAACTGAAGCTTTCTTT. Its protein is CASSLDRGQTEAFF.

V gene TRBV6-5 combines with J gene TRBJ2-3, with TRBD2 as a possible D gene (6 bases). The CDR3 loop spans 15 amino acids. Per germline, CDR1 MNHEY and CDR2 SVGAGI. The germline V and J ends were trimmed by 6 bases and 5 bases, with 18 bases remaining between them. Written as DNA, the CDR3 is TGTGCCAGCAGCCGGTACGGGTTGCGGGGAGATACGCAGTATTTT. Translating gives CASSRYGLRGDTQYF.

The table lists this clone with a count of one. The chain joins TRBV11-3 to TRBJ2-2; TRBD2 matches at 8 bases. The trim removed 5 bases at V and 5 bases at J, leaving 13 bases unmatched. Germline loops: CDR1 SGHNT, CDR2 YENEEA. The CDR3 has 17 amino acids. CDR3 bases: TGTGCCAGCAGCCCCCGGGAGGGGGGGGGCCGGACCGGGGAGCTGTTTTTT. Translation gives CASSPREGGGRTGELFF.

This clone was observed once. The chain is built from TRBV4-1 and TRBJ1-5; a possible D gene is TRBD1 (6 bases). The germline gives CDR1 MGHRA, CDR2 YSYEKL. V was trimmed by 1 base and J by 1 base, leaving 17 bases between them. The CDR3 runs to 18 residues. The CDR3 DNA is TGCGCCAGCAGCCAAGCTCCACAGGGAGTAGTAAGCAATCAGCCCCAGCATTTT. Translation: CASSQAPQGVVSNQPQHF.

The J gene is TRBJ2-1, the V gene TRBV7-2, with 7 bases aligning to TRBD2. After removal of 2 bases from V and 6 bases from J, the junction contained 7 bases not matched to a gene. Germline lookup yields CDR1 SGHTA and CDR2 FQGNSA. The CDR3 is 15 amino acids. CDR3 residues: CASSLRAGDFNEQFF. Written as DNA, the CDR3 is TGTGCCAGCAGCTTACGGGCGGGGGATTTCAATGAGCAGTTCTTC.

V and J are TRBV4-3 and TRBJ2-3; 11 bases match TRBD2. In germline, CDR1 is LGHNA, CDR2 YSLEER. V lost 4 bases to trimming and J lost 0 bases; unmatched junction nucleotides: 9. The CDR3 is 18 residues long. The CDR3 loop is CASSPFAGTSGSTDTQYF. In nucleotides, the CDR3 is TGCGCCAGCAGCCCTTTCGCCGGGACTAGCGGTAGCACAGATACGCAGTATTTT.

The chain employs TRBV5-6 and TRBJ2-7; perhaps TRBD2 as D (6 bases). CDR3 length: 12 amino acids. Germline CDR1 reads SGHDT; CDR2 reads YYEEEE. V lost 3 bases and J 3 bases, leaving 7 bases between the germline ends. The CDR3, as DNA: TGTGCCAGCAGCTCCGGGAGCTACGAGCAGTACTTC. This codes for CASSSGSYEQYF.

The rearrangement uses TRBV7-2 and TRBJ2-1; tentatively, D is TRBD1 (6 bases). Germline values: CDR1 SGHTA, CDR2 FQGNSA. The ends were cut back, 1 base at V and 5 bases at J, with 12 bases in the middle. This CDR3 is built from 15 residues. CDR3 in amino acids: CASSLDREFHNEQFF. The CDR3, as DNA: TGTGCCAGCAGCTTAGACAGGGAGTTTCACAATGAGCAGTTCTTC.

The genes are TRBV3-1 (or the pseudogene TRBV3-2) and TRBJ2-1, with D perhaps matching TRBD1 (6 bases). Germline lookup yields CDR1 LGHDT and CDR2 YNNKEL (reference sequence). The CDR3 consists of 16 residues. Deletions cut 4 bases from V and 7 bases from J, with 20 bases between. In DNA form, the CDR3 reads TGTGCCAGCAGCCCCCCGGCAGGGGTCCCGCGAAATGAGCAGTTCTTC. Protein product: CASSPPAGVPRNEQFF.

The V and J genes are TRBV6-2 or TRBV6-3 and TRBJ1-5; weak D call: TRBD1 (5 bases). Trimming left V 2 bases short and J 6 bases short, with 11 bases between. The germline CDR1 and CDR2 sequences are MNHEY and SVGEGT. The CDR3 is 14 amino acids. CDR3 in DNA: TGTGCCAGCAGTTACCCGGGGGGGTCTCAGCCCCAGCATTTT. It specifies CASSYPGGSQPQHF.

CDR3: CAISAASSYNSPLHF. CDR3 coding DNA: TGTGCCATCAGTGCAGCGAGCTCCTATAATTCACCCCTCCACTTT. The V call is TRBV10-3, the J call TRBJ1-6; D call uncertain. The length of the CDR3 is 15 residues. Trimming cost V 4 bases and J 0 bases, with 7 bases left between them. From germline, CDR1 is ENHRY and CDR2 SYGVKD.

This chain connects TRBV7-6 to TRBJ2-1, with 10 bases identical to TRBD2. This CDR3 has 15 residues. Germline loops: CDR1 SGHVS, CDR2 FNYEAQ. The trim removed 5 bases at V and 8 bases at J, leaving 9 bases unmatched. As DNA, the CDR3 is TGTGCCAGCAGCCCAGCGGGGGGGCATTATGATGAGCAGTTCTTC. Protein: CASSPAGGHYDEQFF. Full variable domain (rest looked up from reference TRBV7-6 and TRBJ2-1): GAGVSQSPRYKVTKRGQDVALRCDPISGHVSLYWYRQALGQGPEFLTYFNYEAQQDKSGLPNDRFSAERPEGSISTLTIQRTEQRDSAMYRCASSPAGGHYDEQFFGPGTRLTVL.

CDR3 in amino acids: CASSFTGDNSPLHF. CDR3 sequence (DNA): TGTGCCAGCAGCTTCACAGGGGATAATTCACCCCTCCACTTT. The chain has TRBV5-4 and TRBJ1-6, with 7 positions matching TRBD1. Germline V lookup: CDR1 SGHNT, CDR2 YYREEE (reference sequence). There are 14 residues in the CDR3. V lost 2 bases to trimming and J lost 5 bases; unmatched junction nucleotides: 1.

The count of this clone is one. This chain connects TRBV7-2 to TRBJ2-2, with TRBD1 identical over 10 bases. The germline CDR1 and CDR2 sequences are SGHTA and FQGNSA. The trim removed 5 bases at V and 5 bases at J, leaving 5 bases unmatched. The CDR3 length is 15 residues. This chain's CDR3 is CASSTGQGKTGELFF. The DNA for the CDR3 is TGTGCCAGCAGCACGGGACAGGGGAAGACCGGGGAGCTGTTTTTT. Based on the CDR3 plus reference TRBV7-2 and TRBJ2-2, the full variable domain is GAGVSQSPSNKVTEKGKDVELRCDPISGHTALYWYRQSLGQGLEFLIYFQGNSAPDKSGLPSDRFSAERTGGSVSTLTIQRTQQEDSAVYLCASSTGQGKTGELFFGEGSRLTVL.

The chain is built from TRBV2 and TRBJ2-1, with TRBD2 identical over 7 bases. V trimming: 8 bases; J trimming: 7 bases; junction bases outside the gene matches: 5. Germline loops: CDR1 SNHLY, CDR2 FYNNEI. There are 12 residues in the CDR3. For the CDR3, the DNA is TGTGCCAGCTCGCGGGGAGGGAATGAGCAGTTCTTC. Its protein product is CASSRGGNEQFF. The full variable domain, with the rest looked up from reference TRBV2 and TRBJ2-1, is EPEVTQTPSHQVTQMGQEVILRCVPISNHLYFYWYRQILGQKVEFLVSFYNNEISEKSEIFDDQFSVERPDGSNFTLKIRSTKLEDSAMYFCASSRGGNEQFFGPGTRLTVL.

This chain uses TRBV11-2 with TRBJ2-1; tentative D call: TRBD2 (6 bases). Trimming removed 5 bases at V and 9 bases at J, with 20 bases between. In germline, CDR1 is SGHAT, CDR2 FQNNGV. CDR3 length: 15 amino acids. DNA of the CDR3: TGTGCCAGCAGCCTGGAGGGACGAGCCGGGGCTGAGCAGTTCTTC. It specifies CASSLEGRAGAEQFF.

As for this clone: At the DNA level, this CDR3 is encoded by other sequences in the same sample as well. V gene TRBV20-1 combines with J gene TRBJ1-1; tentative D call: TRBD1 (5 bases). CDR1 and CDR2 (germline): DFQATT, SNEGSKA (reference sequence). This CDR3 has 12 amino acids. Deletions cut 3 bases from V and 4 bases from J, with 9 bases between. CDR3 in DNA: TGCAGTGCTAGTGAAGGGGTCACTGAAGCTTTCTTT. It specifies CSASEGVTEAFF.